This TCR beta chain was recorded in a study of CD8 T cells in ankylosing spondylitis. Points from the study as a whole: The study identified a TCR beta motif of roughly eight highly homologous variants that appeared characteristic of ankylosing spondylitis blood. Reportedly, significant enrichment of disease-linked clones occurred in matched ankylosing spondylitis synovial fluid. Some motif variants were previously reported in reactive arthritis synovial fluid and blood. Disease-linked clones displayed a CD8+ phenotype and appeared relatively rarely in peripheral blood.

This clonotype has ten or more counts. Its specificity is unknown. The germline CDR1 and CDR2 sequences are DFQATT and SNEGSKA (reference sequence). This CDR3 is 14 amino acids long. Trimming took 2 bases from V and 6 from J; bases not matched to a gene: 8. TCRdb reprocessed the 5' RACE reads via MiXCR and lists one record per CDR3 protein. The sample yields 250,000 or so distinct CDR3 sequences, more than 15% seen once. Sample: blood, either unsorted or a sorted T cell fraction (not recorded which). The TCR originated in a male donor with ankylosing spondylitis or in good health (not recorded which). This chain joins TRBV20-1 and TRBJ1-1, with TRBD1 matching 8 bases. This chain's CDR3 is CSARNEGTGPEAFF. CDR3 nucleotide sequence: TGCAGTGCTAGAAACGAAGGGACAGGCCCTGAAGCTTTCTTT.